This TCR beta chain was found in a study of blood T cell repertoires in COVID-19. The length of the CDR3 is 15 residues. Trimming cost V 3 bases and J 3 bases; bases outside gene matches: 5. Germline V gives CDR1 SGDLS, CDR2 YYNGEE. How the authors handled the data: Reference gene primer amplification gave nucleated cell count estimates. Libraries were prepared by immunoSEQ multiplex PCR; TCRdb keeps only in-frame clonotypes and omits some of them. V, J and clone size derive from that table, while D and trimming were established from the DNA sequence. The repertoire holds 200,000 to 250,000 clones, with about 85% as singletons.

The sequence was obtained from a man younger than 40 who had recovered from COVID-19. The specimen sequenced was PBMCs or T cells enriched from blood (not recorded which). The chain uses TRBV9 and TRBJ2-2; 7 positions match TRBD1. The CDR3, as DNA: TGTGCCAGCAGCGAAGGGACAGCGTACACCGGGGAGCTGTTTTTT. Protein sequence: CASSEGTAYTGELFF.